This T cell receptor (beta chain) was sequenced during a study of T cell responses to AZD1222 COVID-19 vaccine. General observations from the study: Only a handful of individuals given AZD1222 were seropositive at baseline.

Data came from immunoSEQ multiplex PCR; TCRdb stores just in-frame clones and leaves some out. The data show around 100,000 clones, with 92% seen just once and more than 1.5% held by the top ten. The germline V gene has CDR1 SGHTA and CDR2 FQGNSA. CDR3 length: 16 amino acids. The ends lost 1 base at V and 6 bases at J; junction bases unmatched: 11. Details on this clone: Its antigen is not identified.

Sequencing used peripheral blood, obtained on day 0 of AZD1222 vaccination. This receptor was identified in an adult in good health. The chain has TRBV7-2 and TRBJ2-7, with 8 bases lining up with TRBD1. The CDR3 region has the DNA TGTGCCAGCAGCTTAGATTGGGGGCGGGACAGGCTCGAGCAGTACTTC. Amino acid sequence: CASSLDWGRDRLEQYF.